The sequence of this T cell receptor beta chain was determined in a study of blood T cells in healthy people across ages. Only a few counts were recorded for this clonotype. The CDR3 contains 13 residues. V shed 6 bases and J 3 bases; nucleotides not matched to a gene: 5. Germline V gene sequence: CDR1 MDHEN, CDR2 SYDVKM. A second roughly 6 to 11 cycle PCR used barcoded and J-beta primers. A template-switch adaptor that had 12 random nucleotides put a tag on each cDNA molecule. TCRdb independently ran MiXCR on the 5' RACE reads; one entry per CDR3 protein. The profile shows about a million distinct CDR3 sequences, approximately 50% of them singletons.

The chain employs TRBV28 and TRBJ2-7; 7 positions agree with TRBD2. The clonotype originates from a woman aged 60-75 years in good health. Sequencing was done on a sample of blood. CDR3: CASSGGLVYEQYF. The CDR3 DNA sequence: TGTGCCAGCAGCGGCGGACTAGTCTACGAGCAGTACTTC. Full variable domain (outside the CDR3, taken from reference TRBV28 and TRBJ2-7): DVKVTQSSRYLVKRTGEKVFLECVQDMDHENMFWYRQDPGLGLRLIYFSYDVKMKEKGDIPEGYSVSREKKERFSLILESASTNQTSMYLCASSGGLVYEQYFGPGTRLTVT.